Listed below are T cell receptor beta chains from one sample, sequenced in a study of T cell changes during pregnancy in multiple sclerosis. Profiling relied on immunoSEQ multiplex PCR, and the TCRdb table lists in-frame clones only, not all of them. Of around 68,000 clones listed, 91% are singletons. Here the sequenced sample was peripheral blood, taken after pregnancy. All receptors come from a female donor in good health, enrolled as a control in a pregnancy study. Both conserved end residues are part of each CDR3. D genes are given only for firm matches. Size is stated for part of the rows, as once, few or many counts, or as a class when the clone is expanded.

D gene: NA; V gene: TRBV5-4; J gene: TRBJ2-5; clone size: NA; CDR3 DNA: TGTGCCAGCAGCTCGGAGACAGGTTACCAAGAGACCCAGTACTTC; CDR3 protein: CASSSETGYQETQYF
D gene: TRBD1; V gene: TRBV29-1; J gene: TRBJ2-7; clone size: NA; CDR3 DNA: TGCAGCGTTGAATATTTCGGACAGGGAACCCCCGAGCAGTACTTC; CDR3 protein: CSVEYFGQGTPEQYF
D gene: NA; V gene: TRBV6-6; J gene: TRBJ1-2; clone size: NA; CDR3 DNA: TGTGCCAGCAGCACTACAGGGTTTAACTATGGCTACACCTTC; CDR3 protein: CASSTTGFNYGYTF
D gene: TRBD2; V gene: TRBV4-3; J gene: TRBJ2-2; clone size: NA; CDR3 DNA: TGCGCCAGCAGCCAAGTCGTCGCTAGCGGGGGGATCGCGAACACCGGGGAGCTGTTTTTT; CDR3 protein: CASSQVVASGGIANTGELFF
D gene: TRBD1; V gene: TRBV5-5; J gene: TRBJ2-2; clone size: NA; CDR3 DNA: TGTGCCAGCAGCCTAATATCGACAGGGGGGAACACCGGGGAGCTGTTTTTT; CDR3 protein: CASSLISTGGNTGELFF
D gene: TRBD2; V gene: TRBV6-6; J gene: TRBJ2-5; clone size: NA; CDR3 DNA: TGTGCCAGCAGTATCGGGACTAGCGGGAAAGAGACCCAGTACTTC; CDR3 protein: CASSIGTSGKETQYF
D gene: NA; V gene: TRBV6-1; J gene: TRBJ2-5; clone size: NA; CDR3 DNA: TGTGCCAGCAGTGAACAGGTGGGGCAGAAGACCCAGTACTTC; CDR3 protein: CASSEQVGQKTQYF
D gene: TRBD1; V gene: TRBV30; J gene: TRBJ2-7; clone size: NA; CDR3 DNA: TGTGCCGGGGCCGACAGGGAAAGGAACTCCTACGAGCAGTACTTC; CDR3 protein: CAGADRERNSYEQYF
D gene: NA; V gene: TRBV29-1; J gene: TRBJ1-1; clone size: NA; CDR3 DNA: TGCAGCGTGGGCGTGAACACTGAAGCTTTCTTT; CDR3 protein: CSVGVNTEAFF
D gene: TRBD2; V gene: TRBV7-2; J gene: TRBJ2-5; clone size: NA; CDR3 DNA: TGTGCCAGCAGCTTAGAGAGCGGGAGGTACCAAGAGACCCAGTACTTC; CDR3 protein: CASSLESGRYQETQYF
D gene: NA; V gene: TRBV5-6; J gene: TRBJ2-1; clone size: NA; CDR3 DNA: TGTGCCAGCAGCTCGTCCTTCAATGAGCAGTTCTTC; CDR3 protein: CASSSSFNEQFF
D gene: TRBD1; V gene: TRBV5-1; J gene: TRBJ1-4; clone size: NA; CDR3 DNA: TGCGCCAGCAGCGCGGGACAGGGAGGTGAAAAACTGTTTTTT; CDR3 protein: CASSAGQGGEKLFF
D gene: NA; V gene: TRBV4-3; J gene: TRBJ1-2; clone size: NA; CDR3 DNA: TGCGCCAGCAGCCAAGTAGTGCAGGGTGACGGCTACACCTTC; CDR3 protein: CASSQVVQGDGYTF
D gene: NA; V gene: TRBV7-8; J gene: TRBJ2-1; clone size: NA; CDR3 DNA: TGTGCCAGCAGTCCCACGGGGGACAGTTTCATCATAAATGAGCAGTTCTTC; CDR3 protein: CASSPTGDSFIINEQFF
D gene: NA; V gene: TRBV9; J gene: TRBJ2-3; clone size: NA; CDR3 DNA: TGTGCCAGCAGCGCTCTAGACAGGCCTAGCACAGATACGCAGTATTTT; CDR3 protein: CASSALDRPSTDTQYF
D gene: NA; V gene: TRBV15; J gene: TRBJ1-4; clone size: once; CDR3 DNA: TGTGCCACCAGCAGGGGAGGCGGGGAAAAACTGTTTTTT; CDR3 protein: CATSRGGGEKLFF
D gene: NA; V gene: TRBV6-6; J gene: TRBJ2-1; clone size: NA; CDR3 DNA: TGTGCCAGCACCACCCAGAGGCAGGGTGACAATGAGCAGTTCTTC; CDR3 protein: CASTTQRQGDNEQFF
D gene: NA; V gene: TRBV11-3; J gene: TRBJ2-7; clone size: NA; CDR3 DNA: TGTGCCAGCAGCTTACCAGGGGCCTACGAGCAGTACTTC; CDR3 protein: CASSLPGAYEQYF
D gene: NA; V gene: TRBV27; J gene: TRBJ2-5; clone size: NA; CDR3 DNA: TGTGCCAGCAGTCCACAAGAGACCCAGTACTTC; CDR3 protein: CASSPQETQYF
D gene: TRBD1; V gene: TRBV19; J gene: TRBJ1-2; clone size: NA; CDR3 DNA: TGTGCCAGTAGTGATCCGGGACAGGGCTATGGCTACACCTTC; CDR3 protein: CASSDPGQGYGYTF
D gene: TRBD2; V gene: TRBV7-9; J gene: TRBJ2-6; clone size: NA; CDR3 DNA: TGTGCCAGCAGAGCCTCCGGGACTAGAAGCTCTGGGGCCAACGTCCTGACTTTC; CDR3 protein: CASRASGTRSSGANVLTF
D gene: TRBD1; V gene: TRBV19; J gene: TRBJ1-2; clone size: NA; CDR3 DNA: TGTGCCAGTAGTATATCCGAGGACAGGGGAATTAATGGCTACACCTTC; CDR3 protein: CASSISEDRGINGYTF
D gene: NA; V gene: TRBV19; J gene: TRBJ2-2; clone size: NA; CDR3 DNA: TGTGCCAGTAGTATCGGGCAGGGTCGAACCGGGGAGCTGTTTTTT; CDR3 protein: CASSIGQGRTGELFF
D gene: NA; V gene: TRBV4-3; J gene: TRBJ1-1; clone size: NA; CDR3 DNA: TGCGCCAGCAGAAGATCGACTTCGAACACTGAAGCTTTCTTT; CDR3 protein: CASRRSTSNTEAFF
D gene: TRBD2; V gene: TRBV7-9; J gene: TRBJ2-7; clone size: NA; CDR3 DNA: TGTGCCAGCAGAGGGACTAGTCCCTACGAGCAGTACTTC; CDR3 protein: CASRGTSPYEQYF
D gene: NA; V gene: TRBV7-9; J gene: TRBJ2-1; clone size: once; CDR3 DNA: TGTGCCAGCAGAGCCCGGGGTCATTCCTACAATGAGCAGTTCTTC; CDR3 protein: CASRARGHSYNEQFF
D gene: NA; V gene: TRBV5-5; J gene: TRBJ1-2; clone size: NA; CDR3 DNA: TGTGCCAGCAGATCCGGGACCCGGGGGAACTATGGCTACACCTTC; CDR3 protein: CASRSGTRGNYGYTF
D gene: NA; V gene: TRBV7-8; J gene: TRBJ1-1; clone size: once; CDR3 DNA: TGTGCCAGCAGCTTTAGGGGTAACACTGAAGCTTTCTTT; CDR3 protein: CASSFRGNTEAFF
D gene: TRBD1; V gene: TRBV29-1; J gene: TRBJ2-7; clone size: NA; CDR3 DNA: TGCAGCGGACAGGGGGTAAGCTCCTACGAGCAGTACTTC; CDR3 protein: CSGQGVSSYEQYF
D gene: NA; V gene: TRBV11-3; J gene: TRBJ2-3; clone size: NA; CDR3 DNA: TGTGCCAGCAGCCACGGGGGGCGCACAGATACGCAGTATTTT; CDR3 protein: CASSHGGRTDTQYF
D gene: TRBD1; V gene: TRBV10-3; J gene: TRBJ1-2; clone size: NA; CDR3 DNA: TGTGCCATCAGGGACGTTACAGGGGGCGCCAATCCCTATGGCTACACCTTC; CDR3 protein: CAIRDVTGGANPYGYTF
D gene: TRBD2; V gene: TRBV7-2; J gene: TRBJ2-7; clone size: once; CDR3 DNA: TGTGCCAGCAGCTTAGAAGGGCTAGCGGGGTTCGAGCAGTACTTC; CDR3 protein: CASSLEGLAGFEQYF
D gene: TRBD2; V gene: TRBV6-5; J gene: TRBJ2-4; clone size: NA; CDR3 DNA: TGTGCCAGCAGTCTTAGCGGGGCCGACCGAACAATTCAGTACTTC; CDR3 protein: CASSLSGADRTIQYF
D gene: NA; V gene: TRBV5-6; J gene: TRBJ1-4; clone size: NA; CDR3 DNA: TGTGCCAGCAGCTTTCAAAAGGGGGAGAATGAAAAACTGTTTTTT; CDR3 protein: CASSFQKGENEKLFF
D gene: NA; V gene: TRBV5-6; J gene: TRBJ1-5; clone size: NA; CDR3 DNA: TGTGCCAGCAGCAAACTAACAGGGTTTGGCGATCAGCCCCAGCATTTT; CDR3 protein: CASSKLTGFGDQPQHF
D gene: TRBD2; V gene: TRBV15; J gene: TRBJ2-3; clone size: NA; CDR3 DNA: TGTGCCACCAGCACGAGGCGGGGGGACACAGATACGCAGTATTTT; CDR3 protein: CATSTRRGDTDTQYF
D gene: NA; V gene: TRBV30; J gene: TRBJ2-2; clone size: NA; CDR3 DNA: TGTGCCTGGACCGGGACAAACGTCGGGGAGCTGTTTTTT; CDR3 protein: CAWTGTNVGELFF
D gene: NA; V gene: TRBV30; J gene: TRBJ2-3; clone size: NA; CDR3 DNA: TGTGCCTGGACAGGAGGTTACACAGATACGCAGTATTTT; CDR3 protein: CAWTGGYTDTQYF
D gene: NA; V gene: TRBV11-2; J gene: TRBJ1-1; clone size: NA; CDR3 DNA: TGTGCCAGCAGCTTAGAGGGGGGGTGGACTGAAGCTTTCTTT; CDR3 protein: CASSLEGGWTEAFF
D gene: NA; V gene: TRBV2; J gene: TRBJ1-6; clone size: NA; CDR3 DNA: TGTGCCAGCAGTGAATCGACGGGGAGCTCCTATAATTCACCCCTCCACTTT; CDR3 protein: CASSESTGSSYNSPLHF